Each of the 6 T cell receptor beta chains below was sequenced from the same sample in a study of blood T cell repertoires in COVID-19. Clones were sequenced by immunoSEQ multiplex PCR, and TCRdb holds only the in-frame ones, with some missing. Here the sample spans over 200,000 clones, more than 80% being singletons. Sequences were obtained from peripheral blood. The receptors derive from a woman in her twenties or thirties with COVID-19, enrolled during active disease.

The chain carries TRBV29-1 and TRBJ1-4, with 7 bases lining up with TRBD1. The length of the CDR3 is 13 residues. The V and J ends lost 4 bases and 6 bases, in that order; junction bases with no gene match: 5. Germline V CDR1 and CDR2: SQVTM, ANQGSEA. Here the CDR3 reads CSVAGTEHEKLFF. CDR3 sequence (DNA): TGCAGCGTTGCCGGGACAGAACATGAAAAACTGTTTTTT.

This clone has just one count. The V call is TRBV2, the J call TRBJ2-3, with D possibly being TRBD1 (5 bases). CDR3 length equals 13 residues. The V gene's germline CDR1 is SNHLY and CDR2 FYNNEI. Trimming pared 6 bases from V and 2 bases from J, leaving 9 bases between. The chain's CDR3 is CASRQAPTDTQYF. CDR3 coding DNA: TGTGCCAGCAGACAGGCACCCACAGATACGCAGTATTTT. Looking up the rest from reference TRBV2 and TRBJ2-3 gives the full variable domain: EPEVTQTPSHQVTQMGQEVILRCVPISNHLYFYWYRQILGQKVEFLVSFYNNEISEKSEIFDDQFSVERPDGSNFTLKIRSTKLEDSAMYFCASRQAPTDTQYFGPGTRLTVL.

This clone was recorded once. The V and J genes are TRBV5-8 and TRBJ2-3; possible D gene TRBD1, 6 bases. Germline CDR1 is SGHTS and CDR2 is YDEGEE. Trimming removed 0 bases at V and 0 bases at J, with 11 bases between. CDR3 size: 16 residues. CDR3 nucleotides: TGTGCCAGCAGCTTGGTTACAGGGCGTAGCACAGATACGCAGTATTTT. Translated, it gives CASSLVTGRSTDTQYF. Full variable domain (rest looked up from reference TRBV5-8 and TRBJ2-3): EAGVTQSPTHLIKTRGQQATLRCSPISGHTSVYWYQQALGLGLQFLLWYDEGEERNRGNFPPRFSGRQFPNYSSELNVNALELEDSALYLCASSLVTGRSTDTQYFGPGTRLTVL.

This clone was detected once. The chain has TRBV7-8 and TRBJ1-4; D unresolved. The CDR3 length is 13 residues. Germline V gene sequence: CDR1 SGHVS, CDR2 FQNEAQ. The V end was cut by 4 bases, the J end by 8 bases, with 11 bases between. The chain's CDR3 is CASSSLLREKLFF. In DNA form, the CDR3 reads TGTGCCAGCAGCTCATTATTGAGGGAAAAACTGTTTTTT.

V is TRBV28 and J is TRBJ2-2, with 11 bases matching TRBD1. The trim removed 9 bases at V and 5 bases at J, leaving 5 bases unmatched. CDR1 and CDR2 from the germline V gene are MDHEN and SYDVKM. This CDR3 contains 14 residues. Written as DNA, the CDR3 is TGTGCCAGTGGATGGGACAGGGGGACCGGGGAGCTGTTTTTT. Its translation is CASGWDRGTGELFF.

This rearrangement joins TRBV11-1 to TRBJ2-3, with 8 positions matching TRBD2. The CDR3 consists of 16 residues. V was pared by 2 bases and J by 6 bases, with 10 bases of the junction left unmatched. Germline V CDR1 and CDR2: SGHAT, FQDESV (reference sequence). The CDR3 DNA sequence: TGTGCCAGCAGCTTATATAAACGGGGGGGGAGGGATACGCAGTATTTT. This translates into CASSLYKRGGRDTQYF.